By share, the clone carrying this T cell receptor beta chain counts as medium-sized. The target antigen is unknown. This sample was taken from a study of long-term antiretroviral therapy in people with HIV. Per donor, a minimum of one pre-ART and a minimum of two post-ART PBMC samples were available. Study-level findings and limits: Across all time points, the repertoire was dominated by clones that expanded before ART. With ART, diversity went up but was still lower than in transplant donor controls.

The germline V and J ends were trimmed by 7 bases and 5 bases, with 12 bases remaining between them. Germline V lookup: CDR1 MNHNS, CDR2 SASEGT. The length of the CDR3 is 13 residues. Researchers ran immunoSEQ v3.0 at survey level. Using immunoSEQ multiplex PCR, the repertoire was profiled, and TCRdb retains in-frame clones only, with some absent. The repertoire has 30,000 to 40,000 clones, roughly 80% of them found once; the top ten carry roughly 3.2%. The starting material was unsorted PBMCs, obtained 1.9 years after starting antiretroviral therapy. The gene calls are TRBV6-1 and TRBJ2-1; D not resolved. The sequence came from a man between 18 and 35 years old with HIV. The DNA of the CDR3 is TGTGCCAGCAACACCGAGGCCCACAATGAGCAGTTCTTC. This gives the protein CASNTEAHNEQFF.